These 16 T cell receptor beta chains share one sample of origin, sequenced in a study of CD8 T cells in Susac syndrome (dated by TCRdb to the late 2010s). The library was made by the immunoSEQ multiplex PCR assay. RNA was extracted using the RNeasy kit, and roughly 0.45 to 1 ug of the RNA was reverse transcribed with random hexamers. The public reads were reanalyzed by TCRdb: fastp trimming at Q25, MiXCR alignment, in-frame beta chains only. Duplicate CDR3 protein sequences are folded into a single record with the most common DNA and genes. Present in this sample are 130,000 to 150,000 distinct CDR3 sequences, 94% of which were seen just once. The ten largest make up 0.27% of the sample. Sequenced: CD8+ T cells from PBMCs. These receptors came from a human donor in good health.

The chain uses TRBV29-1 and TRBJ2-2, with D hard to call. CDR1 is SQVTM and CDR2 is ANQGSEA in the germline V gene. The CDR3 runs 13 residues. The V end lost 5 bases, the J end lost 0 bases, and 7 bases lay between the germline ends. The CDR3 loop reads CSVLAANTGELFF. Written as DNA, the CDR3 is TGCAGCGTTCTTGCAGCGAACACCGGGGAGCTGTTTTTT.

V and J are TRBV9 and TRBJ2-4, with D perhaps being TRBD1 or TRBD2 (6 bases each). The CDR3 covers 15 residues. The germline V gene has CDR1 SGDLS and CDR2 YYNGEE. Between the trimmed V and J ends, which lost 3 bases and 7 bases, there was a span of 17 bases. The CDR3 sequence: CASSGGDTQWNIQYF. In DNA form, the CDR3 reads TGTGCCAGCAGCGGCGGGGACACCCAATGGAACATTCAGTACTTC.

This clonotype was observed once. The chain's CDR3 is CASSNPLNEQFF. CDR3 nucleotide sequence: TGTGCCAGCAGCAATCCTTTGAATGAGCAGTTCTTC. The V and J genes are TRBV27 and TRBJ2-1; no definite D call. Trimming took off 6 bases at V and 7 bases at J, with 10 bases between the two ends. In germline, CDR1 is MNHEY, CDR2 SMNVEV (reference sequence). This CDR3 is built from 12 residues.

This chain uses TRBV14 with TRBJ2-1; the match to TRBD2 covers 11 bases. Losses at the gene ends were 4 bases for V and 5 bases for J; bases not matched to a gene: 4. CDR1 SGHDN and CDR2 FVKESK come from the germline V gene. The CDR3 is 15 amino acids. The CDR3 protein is CASSPPGLADNEQFF. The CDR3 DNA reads TGTGCCAGCAGCCCACCGGGACTAGCGGACAATGAGCAGTTCTTC.

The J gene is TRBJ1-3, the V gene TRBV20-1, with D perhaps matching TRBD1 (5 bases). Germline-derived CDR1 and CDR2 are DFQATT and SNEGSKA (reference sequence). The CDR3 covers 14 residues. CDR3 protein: CSGRGVNSGNTIYF. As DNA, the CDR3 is TGCAGCGGAAGAGGGGTAAACTCTGGAAACACCATATATTTT.

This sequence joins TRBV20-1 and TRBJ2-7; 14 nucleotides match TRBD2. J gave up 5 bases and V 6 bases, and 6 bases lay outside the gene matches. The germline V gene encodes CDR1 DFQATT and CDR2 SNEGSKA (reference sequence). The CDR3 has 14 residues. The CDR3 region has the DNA TGCAGTGCAGGGACTAGCGGGAGTCACGACGAGCAGTACTTC. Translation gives CSAGTSGSHDEQYF.

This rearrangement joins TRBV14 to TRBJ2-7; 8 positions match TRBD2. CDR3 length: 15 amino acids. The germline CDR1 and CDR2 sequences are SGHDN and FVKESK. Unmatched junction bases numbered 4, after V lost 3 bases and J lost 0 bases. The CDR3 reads CASSHLGTSSYEQYF. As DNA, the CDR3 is TGTGCCAGCAGCCATCTCGGGACTAGCTCCTACGAGCAGTACTTC.

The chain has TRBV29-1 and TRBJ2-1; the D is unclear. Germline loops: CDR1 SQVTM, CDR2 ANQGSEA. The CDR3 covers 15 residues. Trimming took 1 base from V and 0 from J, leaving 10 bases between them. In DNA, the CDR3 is TGCAGCGTTGAAGGGGCCCAAGGCTCCTACAATGAGCAGTTCTTC. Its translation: CSVEGAQGSYNEQFF.

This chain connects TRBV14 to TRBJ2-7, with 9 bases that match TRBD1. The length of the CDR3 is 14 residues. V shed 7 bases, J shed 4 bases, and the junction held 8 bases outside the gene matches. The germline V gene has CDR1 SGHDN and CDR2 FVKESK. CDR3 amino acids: CASTSGTGTYEQYF. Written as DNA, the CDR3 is TGTGCCAGCACCTCCGGGACAGGGACATACGAGCAGTACTTC.

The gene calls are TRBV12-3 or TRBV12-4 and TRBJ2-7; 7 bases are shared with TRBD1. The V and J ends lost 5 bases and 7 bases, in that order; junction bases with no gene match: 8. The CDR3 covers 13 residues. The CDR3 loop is CASSILQGSEQYF. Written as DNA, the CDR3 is TGTGCCAGCAGTATACTACAGGGGAGTGAGCAGTACTTC.

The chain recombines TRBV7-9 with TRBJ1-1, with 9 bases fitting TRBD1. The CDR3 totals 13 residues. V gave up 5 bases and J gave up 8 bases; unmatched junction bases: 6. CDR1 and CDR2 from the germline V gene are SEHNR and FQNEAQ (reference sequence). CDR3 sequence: CASSSTGGVEAFF. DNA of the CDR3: TGTGCCAGCAGCAGCACAGGGGGCGTGGAAGCTTTCTTT.

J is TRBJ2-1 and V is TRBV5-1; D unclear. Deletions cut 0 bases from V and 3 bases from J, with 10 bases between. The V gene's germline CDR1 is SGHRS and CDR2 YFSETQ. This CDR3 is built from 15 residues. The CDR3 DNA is TGCGCCAGCAGCTTGGGGGCCAGTAACTACAATGAGCAGTTCTTC. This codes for CASSLGASNYNEQFF.

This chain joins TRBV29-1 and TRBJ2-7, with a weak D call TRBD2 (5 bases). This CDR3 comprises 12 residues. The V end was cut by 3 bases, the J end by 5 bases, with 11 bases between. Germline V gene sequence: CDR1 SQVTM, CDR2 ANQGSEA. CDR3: CSVEEVGHEQYF. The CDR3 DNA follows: TGCAGCGTTGAGGAGGTAGGACACGAGCAGTACTTC.

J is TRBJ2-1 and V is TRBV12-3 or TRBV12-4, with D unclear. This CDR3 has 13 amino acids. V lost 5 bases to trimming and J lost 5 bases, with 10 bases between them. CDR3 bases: TGTGCCAGCAGTCTACCGAGGCACAATGAGCAGTTCTTC. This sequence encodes CASSLPRHNEQFF.

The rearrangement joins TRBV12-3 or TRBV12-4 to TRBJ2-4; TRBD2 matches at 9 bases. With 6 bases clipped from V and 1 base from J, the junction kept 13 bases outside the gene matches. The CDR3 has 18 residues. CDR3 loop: CASSGDFTSGRAKNIQYF. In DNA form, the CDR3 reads TGTGCCAGCAGCGGCGATTTTACTAGCGGGCGGGCCAAAAACATTCAGTACTTC.

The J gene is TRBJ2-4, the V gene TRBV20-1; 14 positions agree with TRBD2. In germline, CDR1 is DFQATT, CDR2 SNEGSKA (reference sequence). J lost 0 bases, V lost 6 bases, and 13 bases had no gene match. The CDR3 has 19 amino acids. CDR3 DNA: TGCAGTGCGAGGCCAAGACTAGCGGGAGGGGAAGAAGCCAAAAACATTCAGTACTTC. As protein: CSARPRLAGGEEAKNIQYF.